These T cell receptor beta chains were read from a single sample in a study of a mutant IDH1 vaccine in newly diagnosed glioma. Libraries were prepared by immunoSEQ multiplex PCR; TCRdb keeps only in-frame clonotypes and omits some of them. The sample carries 25,000 to 40,000 clones, roughly 78% recorded once. Their antigens remain unidentified. This specimen was PBMCs, taken from a glioma patient whose treatment included an IDH1 peptide vaccine. The receptors originated from a man between 25 and 39 years old with glioma. Both conserved end residues are part of each CDR3. The order of the fields is V gene, clone size, J gene, D gene, CDR3 length, CDR3 DNA, CDR3 protein. A D gene is named only where the DNA matches it firmly. Size is stated for part of the rows, as once, few or many counts, or as a class when the clone is expanded.

v_gene: TRBV29-1
abundance: .
j_gene: TRBJ2-5
d_gene: TRBD2
len: 14
CDR3nt: TGCAGCGTTTCAGTCCAGCCCGGGGGGGAGACCCAGTACTTC
CDR3aa: CSVSVQPGGETQYF

v_gene: TRBV30
abundance: .
j_gene: TRBJ2-5
d_gene: .
len: 14
CDR3nt: TGTGCCAGGAGGGAGGAGGGGGCCCAGGGGACCCAGTACTTC
CDR3aa: CARREEGAQGTQYF

v_gene: TRBV2
abundance: .
j_gene: TRBJ2-5
d_gene: .
len: 18
CDR3nt: TGTGCCAGCAGCGCCAGTAGTTATGTCCCCCCGACCCGAGAGACCCAGTACTTC
CDR3aa: CASSASSYVPPTRETQYF

v_gene: TRBV6-6
abundance: .
j_gene: TRBJ1-5
d_gene: .
len: 15
CDR3nt: TGTGCCAGCAGACCCGGACGTAGTGTAAATCAGCCCCAGCATTTT
CDR3aa: CASRPGRSVNQPQHF

v_gene: TRBV5-4
abundance: .
j_gene: TRBJ1-1
d_gene: .
len: 14
CDR3nt: TGTGCCAGCAGCTTCAGGGCAGGGAACACTGAAGCTTTCTTT
CDR3aa: CASSFRAGNTEAFF

v_gene: TRBV7-9
abundance: .
j_gene: TRBJ2-1
d_gene: .
len: 14
CDR3nt: TGTGCCAGCAGCCCCGCCCTGGGGCTAGAAGAGCAGTTCTTC
CDR3aa: CASSPALGLEEQFF

v_gene: TRBV5-1
abundance: .
j_gene: TRBJ2-3
d_gene: .
len: 16
CDR3nt: TGCGCCAGCAGCTTGGGCAGGGCGGCCCTGCCAGATACGCAGTATTTT
CDR3aa: CASSLGRAALPDTQYF

v_gene: TRBV6-5
abundance: .
j_gene: TRBJ1-1
d_gene: .
len: 15
CDR3nt: TGTGCCAGCAGCCACCGGGGGGGCCGGGACACTGAAGCTTTCTTT
CDR3aa: CASSHRGGRDTEAFF

v_gene: TRBV9
abundance: .
j_gene: TRBJ2-6
d_gene: .
len: 21
CDR3nt: TGTGCCAGCAGCGTAGGAGTTGGCAGGACACAGGGCGATTCTGGGGCCAACGTCCTGACTTTC
CDR3aa: CASSVGVGRTQGDSGANVLTF

v_gene: TRBV5-8
abundance: .
j_gene: TRBJ1-1
d_gene: .
len: 17
CDR3nt: TGTGCCAGCAGCTTCAGCCCCAGCTGGGGAGGGAACACTGAAGCTTTCTTT
CDR3aa: CASSFSPSWGGNTEAFF

v_gene: TRBV30
abundance: once
j_gene: TRBJ1-2
d_gene: .
len: 13
CDR3nt: TGTGCCTGGAAACACCAGGGGACCTATGGCTACACCTTC
CDR3aa: CAWKHQGTYGYTF

v_gene: TRBV5-1
abundance: .
j_gene: TRBJ1-2
d_gene: .
len: 12
CDR3nt: TGCGCCAGCAGCAGGAAGAACTATGGCTACACCTTC
CDR3aa: CASSRKNYGYTF

v_gene: TRBV4-1
abundance: .
j_gene: TRBJ2-5
d_gene: TRBD2
len: 16
CDR3nt: TGCGCCAGCAGCCAAGGAGGCGGGAGCAGCCAAGAGACCCAGTACTTC
CDR3aa: CASSQGGGSSQETQYF

v_gene: TRBV9
abundance: .
j_gene: TRBJ1-2
d_gene: .
len: 15
CDR3nt: TGTGCCAGCAGCGTAGACGCAGGGATGCAGAATGGCTACACCTTC
CDR3aa: CASSVDAGMQNGYTF

v_gene: TRBV5-1
abundance: .
j_gene: TRBJ1-1
d_gene: TRBD1
len: 14
CDR3nt: TGCGCCAGCAGCCGAGGGACAGGGGGGGCTGAAGCTTTCTTT
CDR3aa: CASSRGTGGAEAFF

v_gene: TRBV7-9
abundance: .
j_gene: TRBJ1-6
d_gene: .
len: 16
CDR3nt: TGTGCCAGCAGCGCCAGCCGGGACGGAAATAATTCACCCCTCCACTTT
CDR3aa: CASSASRDGNNSPLHF

v_gene: TRBV10-3
abundance: once
j_gene: TRBJ2-3
d_gene: .
len: 13
CDR3nt: TGTGCCATCAAATATGATGGGACAGATACGCAGTATTTT
CDR3aa: CAIKYDGTDTQYF

v_gene: TRBV10-2
abundance: .
j_gene: TRBJ2-1
d_gene: .
len: 11
CDR3nt: TGCGCCAGCAGTCACGGGAATGAGCAGTTCTTC
CDR3aa: CASSHGNEQFF

v_gene: TRBV5-4
abundance: .
j_gene: TRBJ2-3
d_gene: TRBD2
len: 16
CDR3nt: TGTGCCAGCAGCTTGGTGGCGCGGGAGGCCCAGGATACGCAGTATTTT
CDR3aa: CASSLVAREAQDTQYF

v_gene: TRBV19
abundance: .
j_gene: TRBJ2-2
d_gene: .
len: 12
CDR3nt: TGTGCCAGTAACGAGGTCTCCAGGGAGCTGTTTTTT
CDR3aa: CASNEVSRELFF

v_gene: TRBV27
abundance: few
j_gene: TRBJ1-2
d_gene: TRBD1
len: 13
CDR3nt: TGTGCCAGCAGACCCGGACAGGGAAGGGGCTACACCTTC
CDR3aa: CASRPGQGRGYTF

v_gene: TRBV7-2
abundance: once
j_gene: TRBJ2-2
d_gene: TRBD1
len: 15
CDR3nt: TGTGCCAGCAGCTCCGGTTACAGGGGTACCGGGGAGCTGTTTTTT
CDR3aa: CASSSGYRGTGELFF

v_gene: TRBV5-6
abundance: .
j_gene: TRBJ1-2
d_gene: TRBD1
len: 15
CDR3nt: TGTGCCAGCAGCCGCGGGACAGGGGGTGATTATGGCTACACCTTC
CDR3aa: CASSRGTGGDYGYTF

v_gene: TRBV30
abundance: .
j_gene: TRBJ1-6
d_gene: .
len: 14
CDR3nt: TGTGCCTGGAGTGTGCGGGGGGGAGACTCACCCCTCCACTTT
CDR3aa: CAWSVRGGDSPLHF

v_gene: TRBV29-1
abundance: .
j_gene: TRBJ2-7
d_gene: TRBD2
len: 12
CDR3nt: TGCAGCGCCCTAGCGGGAGTAAGCGAGCAGTACTTC
CDR3aa: CSALAGVSEQYF

v_gene: TRBV7-9
abundance: .
j_gene: TRBJ2-7
d_gene: .
len: 13
CDR3nt: TGTGCCAGCAGCTACTTAGGACTCGCCGAGCAGTACTTC
CDR3aa: CASSYLGLAEQYF

v_gene: TRBV7-9
abundance: few
j_gene: TRBJ1-4
d_gene: TRBD1
len: 14
CDR3nt: TGTGCCAGCAGCTCGGGACAGGGTAGTGAAAAACTGTTTTTT
CDR3aa: CASSSGQGSEKLFF

v_gene: TRBV6-6
abundance: .
j_gene: TRBJ2-7
d_gene: .
len: 14
CDR3nt: TGTGCCAGCAGTTACCCCGGACACTCCTACGAGCAGTACTTC
CDR3aa: CASSYPGHSYEQYF

v_gene: TRBV5-6
abundance: .
j_gene: TRBJ2-1
d_gene: TRBD1
len: 11
CDR3nt: TGTGCCAGCAGGGATACAGGGGGTGTATTCTTC
CDR3aa: CASRDTGGVFF

v_gene: TRBV30
abundance: .
j_gene: TRBJ2-1
d_gene: .
len: 15
CDR3nt: TGTGCCTGGAGTATAATCAGGAGCTCCTACAATGAGCAGTTCTTC
CDR3aa: CAWSIIRSSYNEQFF

v_gene: TRBV29-1
abundance: .
j_gene: TRBJ2-3
d_gene: .
len: 14
CDR3nt: TGCAGCGTTGAAGGCCGGGTCTTCACAGATACGCAGTATTTT
CDR3aa: CSVEGRVFTDTQYF

v_gene: TRBV13
abundance: .
j_gene: TRBJ1-1
d_gene: TRBD1
len: 17
CDR3nt: TGTGCCAGCAGCTCACGGTCCGGGACAGGGTCTAACACTGAAGCTTTCTTT
CDR3aa: CASSSRSGTGSNTEAFF

v_gene: TRBV15
abundance: few
j_gene: TRBJ2-1
d_gene: .
len: 12
CDR3nt: TGTGCCACCAGCAGGACCAACAATGAGCAGTTCTTC
CDR3aa: CATSRTNNEQFF

v_gene: TRBV5-4
abundance: .
j_gene: TRBJ2-5
d_gene: TRBD2
len: 15
CDR3nt: TGTGCCAGCAGCTTTCTAGCGGGGGACCAAGAGACCCAGTACTTC
CDR3aa: CASSFLAGDQETQYF

v_gene: TRBV4-1
abundance: .
j_gene: TRBJ2-1
d_gene: .
len: 15
CDR3nt: TGCGCCAGCAGCCGACAAGGGACCGGCCGCGGGGAGCAGTTCTTC
CDR3aa: CASSRQGTGRGEQFF

v_gene: TRBV7-2
abundance: few
j_gene: TRBJ1-1
d_gene: .
len: 11
CDR3nt: TGTGCCAGCAGCAAGAACACTGAAGCTTTCTTT
CDR3aa: CASSKNTEAFF

v_gene: TRBV30
abundance: .
j_gene: TRBJ2-2
d_gene: TRBD2
len: 14
CDR3nt: TGTGCCTGGAGGTTTATGCGGGGGGCCGGGGAGCTGTTTTTT
CDR3aa: CAWRFMRGAGELFF

v_gene: TRBV19
abundance: .
j_gene: TRBJ1-1
d_gene: .
len: 13
CDR3nt: TGTGCCAGTACCGGGGGCCTGAACACTGAAGCTTTCTTT
CDR3aa: CASTGGLNTEAFF

v_gene: TRBV28
abundance: .
j_gene: TRBJ1-1
d_gene: .
len: 16
CDR3nt: TGTGCCAGCAGTTTAGGGTGGGCTGGGGTGAACACTGAAGCTTTCTTT
CDR3aa: CASSLGWAGVNTEAFF

v_gene: TRBV5-4
abundance: .
j_gene: TRBJ2-1
d_gene: TRBD1
len: 15
CDR3nt: TGTGCCAGCAGTTCCTCCGGGACAGGGGGCCTTGAGCAGTTCTTC
CDR3aa: CASSSSGTGGLEQFF

v_gene: TRBV14
abundance: once
j_gene: TRBJ2-2
d_gene: .
len: 18
CDR3nt: TGTGCCAGCAGCCAAGATGGGTGGAGGGAAAGGGATACCGGGGAGCTGTTTTTT
CDR3aa: CASSQDGWRERDTGELFF

v_gene: TRBV7-9
abundance: few
j_gene: TRBJ1-1
d_gene: .
len: 15
CDR3nt: TGTGCCAGCAGCTTACAACAGGGACAGAACACTGAAGCTTTCTTT
CDR3aa: CASSLQQGQNTEAFF